This T cell receptor beta chain was found in a study of blood T cell repertoires in COVID-19. For the study at large: Whether acute or convalescent, the COVID-19 samples came from the United States, Italy and Spain. Sources were T cells, B-cell-depleted T cells, or PBMCs; the material itself was cDNA or gDNA.

As processed by the authors: Amplification from reference gene primers served as the basis for estimated nucleated cell counts. The table came from immunoSEQ multiplex PCR; TCRdb's copy has only in-frame clones and leaves some out. The V and J calls and clone size were taken over from that table, and D and trimming were inferred from the DNA. The data contain 150,000 to 200,000 clones, 87% of them singletons. As for this clone: The CDR3 does not close with the conserved phenylalanine or tryptophan, likely indicating a read error. The DNA is omitted, as the CDR3 cannot be located on it reliably, and the CDR3 follows TCRdb's listing.

The CDR3 contains 8 residues when both ends are counted. The germline V gene has CDR1 MDHEN and CDR2 SYDVKM. Material: peripheral blood. The TCR sequence derives from a woman aged 60-75 years who had recovered from COVID-19. The V and J genes are TRBV28 and TRBJ2-3; whether TRBD1, the table's D call, matches the DNA was not checked. The CDR3 sequence is CAGLRGRL.